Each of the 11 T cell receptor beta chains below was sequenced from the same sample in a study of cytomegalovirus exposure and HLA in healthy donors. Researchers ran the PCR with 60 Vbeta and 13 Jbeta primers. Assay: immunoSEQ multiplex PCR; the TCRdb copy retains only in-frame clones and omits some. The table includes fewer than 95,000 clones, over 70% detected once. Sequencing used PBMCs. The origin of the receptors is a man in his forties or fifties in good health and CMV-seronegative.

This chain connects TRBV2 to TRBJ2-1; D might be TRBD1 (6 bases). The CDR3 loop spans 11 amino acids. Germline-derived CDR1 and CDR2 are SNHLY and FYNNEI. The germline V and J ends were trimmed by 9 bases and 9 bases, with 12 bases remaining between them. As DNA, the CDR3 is TGTGCCAGACGACAGGCGGCTGAGCAGTTCTTC. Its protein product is CARRQAAEQFF.

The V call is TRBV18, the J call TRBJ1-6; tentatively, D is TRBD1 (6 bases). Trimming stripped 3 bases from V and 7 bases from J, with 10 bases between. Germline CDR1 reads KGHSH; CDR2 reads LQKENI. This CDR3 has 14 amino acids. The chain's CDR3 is CASSPGQGNSPLHF. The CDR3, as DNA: TGTGCCAGCTCACCGGGGCAGGGGAATTCACCCCTCCACTTT.

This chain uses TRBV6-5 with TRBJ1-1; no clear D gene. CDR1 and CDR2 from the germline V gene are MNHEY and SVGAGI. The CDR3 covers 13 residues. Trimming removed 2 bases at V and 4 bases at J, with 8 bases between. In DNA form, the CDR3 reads TGTGCCAGCAGTTACGCGGAGAGCACTGAAGCTTTCTTT. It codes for CASSYAESTEAFF.

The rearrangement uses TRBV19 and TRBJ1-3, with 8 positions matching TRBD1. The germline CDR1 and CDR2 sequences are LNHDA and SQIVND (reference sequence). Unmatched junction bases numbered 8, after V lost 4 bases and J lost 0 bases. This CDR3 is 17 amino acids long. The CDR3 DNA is TGTGCCAGTAGTACCACGGGACAGGCGAGCTCTGGAAACACCATATATTTT. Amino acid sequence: CASSTTGQASSGNTIYF. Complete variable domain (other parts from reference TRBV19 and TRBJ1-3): DGGITQSPKYLFRKEGQNVTLSCEQNLNHDAMYWYRQDPGQGLRLIYYSQIVNDFQKGDIAEGYSVSREKKESFPLTVTSAQKNPTAFYLCASSTTGQASSGNTIYFGEGSWLTVV.

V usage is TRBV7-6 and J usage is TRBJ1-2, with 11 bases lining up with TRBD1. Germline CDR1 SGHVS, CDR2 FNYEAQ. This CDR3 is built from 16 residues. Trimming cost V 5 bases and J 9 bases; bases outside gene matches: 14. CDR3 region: CASSPTYSGTGGRYTF. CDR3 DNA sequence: TGTGCCAGCAGCCCAACCTACTCCGGGACAGGGGGTCGCTACACCTTC.

The CDR3 coding sequence is TGTGCCAGCAGTTTATTAGGGGCCGCCGGGGAGCTGTTTTTT. It specifies CASSLLGAAGELFF. The rearrangement links TRBV28 to TRBJ2-2, with a tentative D call TRBD1 (5 bases). V lost 1 base to trimming and J lost 6 bases, with 9 bases between them. The CDR3 sequence is 14 residues long. Germline V lookup: CDR1 MDHEN, CDR2 SYDVKM.

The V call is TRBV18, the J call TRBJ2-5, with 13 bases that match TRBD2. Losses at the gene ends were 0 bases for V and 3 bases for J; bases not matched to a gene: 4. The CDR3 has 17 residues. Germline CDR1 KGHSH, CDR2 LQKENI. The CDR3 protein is CASSPPRGTSGEETQYF. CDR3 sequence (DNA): TGTGCCAGCTCACCACCCCGGGGGACTAGCGGGGAAGAGACCCAGTACTTC.

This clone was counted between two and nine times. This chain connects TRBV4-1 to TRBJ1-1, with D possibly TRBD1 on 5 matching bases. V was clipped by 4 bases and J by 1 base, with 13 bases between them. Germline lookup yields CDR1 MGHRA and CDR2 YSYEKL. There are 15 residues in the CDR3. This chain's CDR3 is CASSRRQGRNTEAFF. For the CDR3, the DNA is TGCGCCAGCAGCCGCCGTCAGGGAAGGAACACTGAAGCTTTCTTT.

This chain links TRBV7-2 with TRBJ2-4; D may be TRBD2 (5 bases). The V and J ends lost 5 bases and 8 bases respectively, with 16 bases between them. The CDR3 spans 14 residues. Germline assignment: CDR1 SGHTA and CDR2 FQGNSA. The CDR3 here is CASSRGPGSDIQYF. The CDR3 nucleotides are TGTGCCAGCAGCCGAGGGCCCGGGTCGGACATTCAGTACTTC.

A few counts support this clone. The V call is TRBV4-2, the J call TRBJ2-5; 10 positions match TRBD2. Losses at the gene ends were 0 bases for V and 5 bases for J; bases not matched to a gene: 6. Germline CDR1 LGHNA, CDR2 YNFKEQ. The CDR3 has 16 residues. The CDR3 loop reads CASSQDTSGGAETQYF. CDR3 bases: TGTGCCAGCAGCCAAGATACGAGCGGGGGGGCCGAGACCCAGTACTTC.

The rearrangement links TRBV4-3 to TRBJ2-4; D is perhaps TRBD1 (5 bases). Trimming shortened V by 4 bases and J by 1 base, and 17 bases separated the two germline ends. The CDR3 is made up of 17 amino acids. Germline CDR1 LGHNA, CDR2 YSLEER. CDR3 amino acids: CASSLVGRGEAKNIQYF. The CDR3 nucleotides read TGCGCCAGCAGCCTTGTTGGAAGGGGCGAGGCCAAAAACATTCAGTACTTC.